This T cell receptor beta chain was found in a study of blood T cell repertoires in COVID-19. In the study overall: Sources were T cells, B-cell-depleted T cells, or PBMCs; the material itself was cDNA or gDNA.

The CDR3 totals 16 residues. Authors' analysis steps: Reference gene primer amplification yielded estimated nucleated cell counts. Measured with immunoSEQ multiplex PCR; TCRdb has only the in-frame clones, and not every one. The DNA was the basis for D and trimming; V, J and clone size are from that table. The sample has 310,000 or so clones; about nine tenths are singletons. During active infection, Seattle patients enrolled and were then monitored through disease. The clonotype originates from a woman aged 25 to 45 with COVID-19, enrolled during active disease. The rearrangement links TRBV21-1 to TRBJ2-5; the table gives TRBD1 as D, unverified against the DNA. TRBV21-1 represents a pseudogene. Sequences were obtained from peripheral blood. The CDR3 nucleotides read TGTGCCAGCAGTTCCTATTTCGGACAGGGGGTAGAGACCCAGTACTTC. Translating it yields CASSSYFGQGVETQYF.